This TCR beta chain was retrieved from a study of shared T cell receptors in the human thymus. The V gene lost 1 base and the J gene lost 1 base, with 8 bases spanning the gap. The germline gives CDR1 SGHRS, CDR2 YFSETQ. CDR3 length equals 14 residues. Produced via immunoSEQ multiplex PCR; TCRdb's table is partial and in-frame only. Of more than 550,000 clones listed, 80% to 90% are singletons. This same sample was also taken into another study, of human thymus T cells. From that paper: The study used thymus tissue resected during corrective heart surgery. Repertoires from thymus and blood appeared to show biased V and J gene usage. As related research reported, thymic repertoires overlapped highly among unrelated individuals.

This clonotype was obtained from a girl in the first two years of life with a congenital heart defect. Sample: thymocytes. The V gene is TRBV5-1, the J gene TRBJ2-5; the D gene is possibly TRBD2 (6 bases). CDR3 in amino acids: CASSLWGVQETQYF. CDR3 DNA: TGCGCCAGCAGCTTGTGGGGGGTCCAAGAGACCCAGTACTTC. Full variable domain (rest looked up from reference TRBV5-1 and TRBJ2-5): KAGVTQTPRYLIKTRGQQVTLSCSPISGHRSVSWYQQTPGQGLQFLFEYFSETQRNKGNFPGRFSGRQFSNSRSEMNVSTLELGDSALYLCASSLWGVQETQYFGPGTRLLVL.